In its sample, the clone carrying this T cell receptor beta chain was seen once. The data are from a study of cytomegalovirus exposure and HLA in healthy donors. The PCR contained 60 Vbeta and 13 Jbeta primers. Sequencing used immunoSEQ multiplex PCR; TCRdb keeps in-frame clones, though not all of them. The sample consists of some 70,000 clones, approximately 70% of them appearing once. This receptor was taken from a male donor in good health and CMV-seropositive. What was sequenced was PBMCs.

CDR3 region: CAGGGNTEAFF. CDR3 coding DNA: TGTGCCGGGGGGGGGAACACTGAAGCTTTCTTT. The chain has TRBV2 and TRBJ1-1; D is perhaps TRBD1 (5 bases). Germline V gives CDR1 SNHLY, CDR2 FYNNEI. The CDR3 runs to 11 residues. V was trimmed by 11 bases and J by 1 base, leaving 8 bases between them.